The 28 T cell receptor beta chains given below trace back to one sample, sequenced in a study of cytomegalovirus exposure and HLA in healthy donors. Researchers ran the PCR with 60 Vbeta and 13 Jbeta primers. Clones were sequenced by immunoSEQ multiplex PCR, and TCRdb holds only the in-frame ones, with some missing. The profile covers about 190,000 clones, with around 82% appearing a single time and more than 1.5% taken by the ten largest. Specimen: PBMCs. The receptors were gathered from a man aged 18-30 years in good health and CMV-seronegative.

This chain connects TRBV11-3 to TRBJ2-3; 7 nucleotides align to TRBD1. Germline V gene data show CDR1 as SGHNT and CDR2 as YENEEA. CDR3 length: 13 amino acids. The V segment lost 4 bases and the J segment 3 bases; nucleotides outside the gene matches: 1. CDR3 DNA sequence: TGTGCCAGCAGCTGGGACAGAACAGATACGCAGTATTTT. Translating it yields CASSWDRTDTQYF.

Here the CDR3 reads CASSHQQGLGMNTEAFF. The DNA for the CDR3 is TGCGCCAGCAGCCACCAACAGGGGTTAGGCATGAACACTGAAGCTTTCTTT. The gene calls are TRBV5-1 and TRBJ1-1, with 7 bases fitting TRBD1. From germline, CDR1 is SGHRS and CDR2 YFSETQ. Germline trimming cut 4 bases from V and 0 bases from J; bases unmatched to any gene: 12. CDR3 size: 17 residues.

As for this clone: Compared with germline, one end of the junction differs, possibly owing to a read error. The CDR3 region has the DNA TGTGCCAACAGTGCCAGGTTAGCAACTAATGAAAAACTGTTTTTT. Translated: CANSARLATNEKLFF. This sequence joins TRBV25-1 and TRBJ1-4, with D uncertain. The germline gives CDR1 MGHDK, CDR2 SYGVNS. The CDR3 runs 15 residues.

The chain couples TRBV13 to TRBJ2-1; TRBD1 matches at 7 bases. This CDR3 comprises 15 residues. The V and J ends lost 5 bases and 3 bases, in that order; junction bases with no gene match: 7. Looked up from germline, CDR1 is PRHDT and CDR2 is FYEKMQ (reference sequence). The CDR3 DNA follows: TGTGCCAGCAGCGCCCGACAGGGCGTCTACAATGAGCAGTTCTTC. It encodes CASSARQGVYNEQFF.

The J gene is TRBJ2-7, the V gene TRBV7-9; 8 bases align to TRBD1. CDR1 SEHNR and CDR2 FQNEAQ come from the germline V gene (reference sequence). CDR3 length equals 17 residues. V was clipped by 5 bases and J by 3 bases; unmatched bases: 15. The CDR3 nucleotides read TGTGCCAGCAGCAGATTGCGGACAGGGAGTCTCATCTACGAGCAGTACTTC. This gives the protein CASSRLRTGSLIYEQYF.

Only a few counts were recorded for this clone. V and J are TRBV7-2 and TRBJ2-7, with TRBD1 as a possible D gene (6 bases). CDR3 length: 12 residues. Trimming shortened V by 5 bases and J by 6 bases, and 11 bases separated the two germline ends. Germline CDR1 and CDR2: SGHTA and FQGNSA. CDR3 residues: CASSTTGFEQYF. The CDR3 DNA sequence: TGTGCCAGCAGCACAACAGGGTTCGAGCAGTACTTC.

As DNA, the CDR3 is TGTGCCAGCAGCTTAGCGACGGAGGGAGGTGGGCAGTTCTTC. This translates into CASSLATEGGGQFF. The chain employs TRBV7-8 and TRBJ2-1; D may be TRBD2 (6 bases). Germline assignment: CDR1 SGHVS and CDR2 FQNEAQ. This CDR3 has 14 amino acids. V lost 0 bases and J 12 bases, leaving 15 bases between the germline ends.

V and J are TRBV11-1 and TRBJ2-1; tentatively, D is TRBD2 (6 bases). Germline V gene data show CDR1 as SGHAT and CDR2 as FQDESV (reference sequence). This CDR3 spans 15 amino acids. V was cut by 1 base and J by 5 bases, with 12 bases left in between. The chain's CDR3 is CASSLVVGGHNEQFF. For the CDR3, the DNA is TGTGCCAGCAGCTTAGTTGTAGGAGGGCACAATGAGCAGTTCTTC.

This sequence joins TRBV5-6 and TRBJ1-4, with 7 bases matching TRBD1. Germline CDR1 and CDR2: SGHDT and YYEEEE. V was pared by 4 bases and J by 7 bases, with 7 bases of the junction left unmatched. CDR3 size: 14 residues. The chain's CDR3 is CASSPYDRAEKLFF. The CDR3 nucleotides read TGTGCCAGCAGCCCCTACGACAGGGCTGAAAAACTGTTTTTT.

This sequence joins TRBV5-6 and TRBJ2-3; D is possibly TRBD2 (6 bases). CDR3 length: 17 amino acids. The germline gives CDR1 SGHDT, CDR2 YYEEEE. Trimming removed 4 bases from V and 5 bases from J, with 23 bases in between. The CDR3 DNA is TGTGCCAGCAGCGAAGACGACACGGAGGGAGTTGGAGATACGCAGTATTTT. It is translated as CASSEDDTEGVGDTQYF.

The chain is built from TRBV19 and TRBJ1-1; D may be TRBD1 (6 bases). CDR1 and CDR2 (germline): LNHDA, SQIVND (reference sequence). This CDR3 has 14 residues. Trimming removed 3 bases at V and 2 bases at J, with 10 bases between. The CDR3 reads CASSIGQFNTEAFF. CDR3 nucleotides: TGTGCCAGTAGTATCGGACAGTTTAACACTGAAGCTTTCTTT.

The chain recombines TRBV2 with TRBJ1-5; 10 bases align to TRBD1. The CDR3 consists of 17 residues. After removal of 3 bases from V and 3 bases from J, the junction contained 8 bases not matched to a gene. In germline, CDR1 is SNHLY, CDR2 FYNNEI. The chain's CDR3 is CASSDPRDRGPNQPQHF. The CDR3 DNA is TGTGCCAGCAGTGACCCCCGGGACAGGGGCCCCAATCAGCCCCAGCATTTT.

This clone was counted once. The V gene is TRBV28, the J gene TRBJ1-2; tentatively, D is TRBD1 (5 bases). The germline V gene has CDR1 MDHEN and CDR2 SYDVKM. The length of the CDR3 is 14 residues. V gave up 2 bases and J gave up 6 bases, with 13 bases separating them. CDR3 sequence: CASSLGTGVNGYTF. CDR3 bases: TGTGCCAGCAGTTTAGGTACAGGAGTAAATGGCTACACCTTC.

The CDR3 DNA follows: TGTGCCAGCACCCCGACCGGGACAGGGCGAGAGACCCAGTACTTC. It specifies CASTPTGTGRETQYF. The chain has TRBV27 and TRBJ2-5, with 9 bases fitting TRBD1. V shed 7 bases, J shed 4 bases, and the junction held 10 bases outside the gene matches. This CDR3 has 15 amino acids. Germline V gives CDR1 MNHEY, CDR2 SMNVEV (reference sequence).

This chain connects TRBV18 to TRBJ2-3; 16 bases align to TRBD2. The CDR3 totals 20 residues. Germline loops: CDR1 KGHSH, CDR2 LQKENI. Unmatched junction bases numbered 13, after V lost 4 bases and J lost 3 bases. The CDR3 DNA sequence: TGTGCCAGCTCACACAAGGGGACTAGCGGGGGGGCCGAGAGAACAGATACGCAGTATTTT. It specifies CASSHKGTSGGAERTDTQYF.

This clone was recorded a few times. V usage is TRBV7-2 and J usage is TRBJ2-7, with 8 bases lining up with TRBD2. Trimming at V came to 5 bases and at J to 1 base, leaving 4 bases not matched to a gene. CDR1 is SGHTA, CDR2 FQGNSA, per germline. This CDR3 contains 14 residues. This CDR3 is CASSDPSGSYEQYF. The CDR3 region has the DNA TGTGCCAGCAGCGATCCTAGCGGGTCCTACGAGCAGTACTTC.

This clone was observed a single time. This chain links TRBV7-6 with TRBJ1-1, with D perhaps TRBD1 (6 bases). V was clipped by 4 bases and J by 2 bases, with 11 bases between them. CDR3 size: 14 residues. CDR1 and CDR2 (germline): SGHVS, FNYEAQ. The CDR3 nucleotides read TGTGCCAGCAGCTCCCGGGACACCAACACTGAAGCTTTCTTT. Its translation is CASSSRDTNTEAFF.

V and J are TRBV5-5 and TRBJ1-5; D might be TRBD1 (5 bases). V gave up 2 bases and J gave up 6 bases, with 9 bases separating them. Germline CDR1 SGHKS, CDR2 YYEKEE (reference sequence). The CDR3 spans 13 residues. The CDR3 DNA follows: TGTGCCAGCAGCTTCGGTACAGGTCAGCCCCAGCATTTT. Amino acid sequence: CASSFGTGQPQHF. Variable domain in full (rest from reference TRBV5-5 and TRBJ1-5): DAGVTQSPTHLIKTRGQQVTLRCSPISGHKSVSWYQQVLGQGPQFIFQYYEKEERGRGNFPDRFSARQFPNYSSELNVNALLLGDSALYLCASSFGTGQPQHFGDGTRLSIL.

The rearrangement uses TRBV9 and TRBJ2-1; TRBD2 might be the D (5 bases). V dropped 0 bases and J dropped 9 bases, with 19 bases sitting between them. Germline V gene data show CDR1 as SGDLS and CDR2 as YYNGEE. This CDR3 has 16 residues. The DNA for the CDR3 is TGTGCCAGCAGCGTAGGAGGTGGGTACACCCGGGGTGAGCAGTTCTTC. Protein sequence: CASSVGGGYTRGEQFF.

This clone came up once. The chain couples TRBV5-6 to TRBJ1-1, with D unclear. V was pared by 1 base and J by 7 bases, with 8 bases between. This CDR3 has 12 residues. Germline values: CDR1 SGHDT, CDR2 YYEEEE. CDR3 sequence reads: CASSLYVGEAFF. In DNA form, the CDR3 reads TGTGCCAGCAGCTTGTATGTCGGTGAAGCTTTCTTT.

This clone was observed once. The genes are TRBV28 and TRBJ1-6, with D possibly matching TRBD1 (5 bases). CDR1 and CDR2 (germline): MDHEN, SYDVKM. The CDR3 length is 13 residues. With 8 bases removed from V and 8 bases from J, the gap between germline ends came to 13 bases. Here the CDR3 reads CASVGDSHSPLHF. The DNA of the CDR3 is TGTGCCAGCGTGGGGGACTCACATTCACCCCTCCACTTT. Complete variable domain (other parts from reference TRBV28 and TRBJ1-6): DVKVTQSSRYLVKRTGEKVFLECVQDMDHENMFWYRQDPGLGLRLIYFSYDVKMKEKGDIPEGYSVSREKKERFSLILESASTNQTSMYLCASVGDSHSPLHFGNGTRLTVT.

The V and J genes are TRBV7-6 and TRBJ2-2, with a possible D match to TRBD1 (6 bases). Germline V gene lookup returns CDR1 SGHVS and CDR2 FNYEAQ. This CDR3 spans 15 amino acids. V was cut by 4 bases and J by 5 bases, with 14 bases left in between. The CDR3 sequence is CASSSTLGGTGELFF. The CDR3 DNA sequence: TGTGCCAGCAGCTCCACGTTAGGGGGTACCGGGGAGCTGTTTTTT.

The genes are TRBV9 and TRBJ2-7; TRBD1 aligns across 7 bases. The CDR3 runs 15 residues. After removal of 7 bases from V and 6 bases from J, the junction contained 16 bases not matched to a gene. Germline CDR1 reads SGDLS; CDR2 reads YYNGEE. CDR3 in DNA: TGTGCCAGCGATCCCGGCGACAGGGCCTTTTCCGAGCAGTACTTC. Translated: CASDPGDRAFSEQYF.

The rearrangement joins TRBV6-1 to TRBJ2-7; D perhaps matches TRBD1 (6 bases). Germline V CDR1 and CDR2: MNHNS, SASEGT. This CDR3 has 13 amino acids. V lost 3 bases and J 3 bases, leaving 9 bases between the germline ends. The CDR3 sequence is CASSDQGSYEQYF. In DNA, the CDR3 is TGTGCCAGCAGTGACCAGGGGAGCTACGAGCAGTACTTC.

This chain uses TRBV11-2 with TRBJ2-7; possibly TRBD2 for D (5 bases). Per germline, CDR1 SGHAT and CDR2 FQNNGV. This CDR3 region has 15 residues. With 1 base removed from V and 2 bases from J, the gap between germline ends came to 12 bases. The CDR3 nucleotides read TGTGCCAGCAGCTTAGGGACTCTAAATACCTACGAGCAGTACTTC. It translates to CASSLGTLNTYEQYF.

The chain uses TRBV9 and TRBJ2-7; TRBD1 matches at 8 bases. The junction had 9 bases not matched to a gene; V was cut back by 0 bases and J by 7 bases. The CDR3 is made up of 15 amino acids. Germline lookup yields CDR1 SGDLS and CDR2 YYNGEE. DNA of the CDR3: TGTGCCAGCAGCGTAGGTGATACAGGGGGAAGGGAGCAGTACTTC. This encodes CASSVGDTGGREQYF.

The rearrangement joins TRBV2 to TRBJ1-4; no clear D gene. V lost 6 bases, J lost 7 bases, and 15 bases lay in between. The CDR3 runs to 14 residues. CDR1 is SNHLY and CDR2 is FYNNEI in the germline V gene. The CDR3 region has the DNA TGTGCCAGCAGATGGACTGGCGTCGGTGAAAAACTGTTTTTT. Translating it yields CASRWTGVGEKLFF.

This chain uses TRBV19 with TRBJ1-2, with 7 nucleotides matching TRBD1. V was pared by 4 bases and J by 1 base, with 9 bases of the junction left unmatched. CDR3 length: 16 residues. Germline V gives CDR1 LNHDA, CDR2 SQIVND (reference sequence). The CDR3 DNA sequence: TGTGCCAGTAGTACCCAACAGGGGATTCATAACTATGGCTACACCTTC. The encoded protein is CASSTQQGIHNYGYTF.